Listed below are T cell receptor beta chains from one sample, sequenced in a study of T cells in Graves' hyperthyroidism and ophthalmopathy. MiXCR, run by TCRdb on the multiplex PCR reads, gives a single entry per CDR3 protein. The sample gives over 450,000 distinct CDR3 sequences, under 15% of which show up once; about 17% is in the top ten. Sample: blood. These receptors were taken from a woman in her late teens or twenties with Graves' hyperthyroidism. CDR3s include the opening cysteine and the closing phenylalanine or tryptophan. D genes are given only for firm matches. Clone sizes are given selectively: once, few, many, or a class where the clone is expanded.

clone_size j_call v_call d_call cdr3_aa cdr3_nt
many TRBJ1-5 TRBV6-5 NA CASSYLGATQPQHF TGTGCCAGCAGTTACTTGGGGGCCACTCAGCCCCAGCATTTT
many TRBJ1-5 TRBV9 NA CASSPGTGGMAQHF TGTGCCAGCAGCCCAGGGACCGGGGGTATGGCCCAGCATTTT
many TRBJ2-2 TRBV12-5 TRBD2 CASGFLLAGGSGGELFF TGTGCTAGTGGTTTCCTCCTGGCGGGAGGATCTGGCGGGGAGCTGTTTTTT
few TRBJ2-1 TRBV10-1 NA CASSARRVHEQFF TGCGCCAGCAGTGCCAGGAGGGTCCATGAGCAGTTCTTC
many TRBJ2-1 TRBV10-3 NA CAISERANNEQFF TGTGCCATCAGTGAGAGGGCTAACAATGAGCAGTTCTTC
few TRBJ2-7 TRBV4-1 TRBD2 CASSQLAGLAAYEQYF TGCGCCAGCAGCCAACTCGCGGGACTAGCGGCCTACGAGCAGTACTTC
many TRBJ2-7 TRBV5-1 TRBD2 CASTEAGGRGEQYF TGCGCCAGCACGGAGGCGGGAGGTAGGGGCGAGCAGTACTTC
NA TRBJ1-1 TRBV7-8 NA CASSLGRLEAFF TGTGCCAGCAGCTTAGGACGGCTTGAAGCTTTCTTT
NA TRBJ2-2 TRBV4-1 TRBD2 CASSRVSGGTGELFF TGCGCCAGCAGCCGAGTCTCGGGGGGCACCGGGGAGCTGTTTTTT
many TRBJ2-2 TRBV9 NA CASSGKGSGGELFF TGTGCCAGCAGCGGTAAAGGGTCGGGCGGGGAGCTGTTTTTT
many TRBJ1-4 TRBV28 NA CASSFFGTGANEKLFF TGTGCCAGCAGTTTTTTCGGGACCGGGGCTAATGAAAAACTGTTTTTT
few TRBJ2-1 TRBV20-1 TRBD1 CSASATGGNNEQFF TGCAGTGCTTCCGCGACAGGGGGAAACAATGAGCAGTTCTTC
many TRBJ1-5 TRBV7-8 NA CASSSPSGGNQPQHF TGTGCCAGCAGCTCTCCCTCCGGGGGCAATCAGCCCCAGCATTTT
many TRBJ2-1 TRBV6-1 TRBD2 CASRPLGTSGNDNEQFF TGTGCCAGCAGGCCCCTCGGGACTAGCGGGAACGACAATGAGCAGTTCTTC
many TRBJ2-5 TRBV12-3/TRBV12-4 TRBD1 CASSRFTGGQETQYF TGTGCCAGCAGTCGTTTTACAGGGGGCCAAGAGACCCAGTACTTC
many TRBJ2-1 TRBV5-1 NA CASSLRTPSSYNEQFF TGCGCCAGCAGCTTGAGGACTCCGAGCTCCTACAATGAGCAGTTCTTC
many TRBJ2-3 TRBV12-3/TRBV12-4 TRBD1 CASSSPGQGWRDTQYF TGTGCCAGCAGCAGTCCGGGACAGGGATGGAGAGATACGCAGTATTTT
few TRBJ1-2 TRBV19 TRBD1 CASDPRDRGGGYTF TGTGCCAGTGACCCCCGGGACAGGGGAGGAGGCTACACCTTC
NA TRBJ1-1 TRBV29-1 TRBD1 CSPRLYGTGPWGMNTEAFF TGCAGCCCCCGATTGTACGGGACAGGGCCCTGGGGCATGAACACTGAAGCTTTCTTT
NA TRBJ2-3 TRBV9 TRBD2 CASSVGGMELAGESDTQSF TGTGCCAGCAGCGTAGGAGGGATGGAACTAGCGGGAGAATCAGATACGCAGTCTTTT
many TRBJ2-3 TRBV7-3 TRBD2 CASSFSGRSSTDTQYF TGTGCCAGCAGCTTTAGCGGGAGGAGTAGCACAGATACGCAGTATTTT
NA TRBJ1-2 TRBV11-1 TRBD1 CASSLEPGGMDYGYTF TGTGCCAGCAGCTTAGAACCAGGGGGCATGGACTATGGCTACACCTTC
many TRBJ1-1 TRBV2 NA CASSELVRTEAFF TGTGCCAGCAGTGAATTGGTTAGGACTGAAGCTTTCTTT
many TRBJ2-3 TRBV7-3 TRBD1 CASSLQDRGDTQYF TGTGCCAGCAGCTTACAGGACAGGGGAGATACGCAGTATTTT
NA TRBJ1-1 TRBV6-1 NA CASSEGGLGAFF TGTGCCAGCAGTGAAGGGGGGCTGGGAGCTTTCTTT
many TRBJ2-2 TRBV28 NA CAGGTGGTGELFF TGTGCCGGTGGGACTGGGGGGACCGGGGAGCTGTTTTTT